A single sample is the source of the 14 T cell receptor beta chains below, sequenced in a study of T cell clonotyping in hematopoietic cell transplantation. TCRdb keeps only in-frame clones here, not all; method: immunoSEQ multiplex PCR. The sample consists of approximately 80,000 clones, 90% to 97% of them appearing once. Documented time point: recipient sample about 28 days before transplant, after cytoreduction. Sequenced here: peripheral blood mononuclear cells, sampled before stem cell transplant. Receptors originate from a woman between 45 and 65 years old with acute myeloid leukemia. Some clones in this sample may be carry-over from other donors' samples.

V gene TRBV2 combines with J gene TRBJ2-3; D remains unclear. The ends were cut back, 4 bases at V and 2 bases at J, with 7 bases in the middle. The CDR3 runs 13 residues. Germline loops: CDR1 SNHLY, CDR2 FYNNEI. This CDR3 is CASSGTHTDTQYF. DNA for the CDR3: TGTGCCAGCAGTGGAACCCACACAGATACGCAGTATTTT.

This sequence joins TRBV7-2 and TRBJ1-5; D is undetermined. The CDR3 runs 12 residues. Trimming took off 5 bases at V and 3 bases at J, with 5 bases between the two ends. The germline V gene encodes CDR1 SGHTA and CDR2 FQGNSA. This CDR3 reads CASSQSNQPQHF. As DNA, the CDR3 is TGTGCCAGCAGCCAATCCAATCAGCCCCAGCATTTT. Together with reference TRBV7-2 and TRBJ1-5, the CDR3 gives the full variable domain: GAGVSQSPSNKVTEKGKDVELRCDPISGHTALYWYRQSLGQGLEFLIYFQGNSAPDKSGLPSDRFSAERTGGSVSTLTIQRTQQEDSAVYLCASSQSNQPQHFGDGTRLSIL.

This chain uses TRBV19 with TRBJ2-6; TRBD1 matches at 9 bases. V was clipped by 3 bases and J by 2 bases; unmatched bases: 8. The CDR3 consists of 18 residues. Germline V gene sequence: CDR1 LNHDA, CDR2 SQIVND (reference sequence). The chain's CDR3 is CASSIGYRGRTGANVLTF. CDR3 DNA: TGTGCCAGTAGTATTGGGTACAGGGGGCGTACTGGGGCCAACGTCCTGACTTTC.

This sequence joins TRBV27 and TRBJ2-1, with TRBD2 matching 7 bases. Looked up from germline, CDR1 is MNHEY and CDR2 is SMNVEV (reference sequence). J lost 0 bases, V lost 5 bases, and 1 base had no gene match. This CDR3 region has 14 residues. The DNA of the CDR3 is TGTGCCAGCAGTCGCGGGAGCTCCTACAATGAGCAGTTCTTC. Amino acid sequence: CASSRGSSYNEQFF.

The chain joins TRBV29-1 to TRBJ2-2; maybe TRBD2 (6 bases). Germline CDR1 is SQVTM and CDR2 is ANQGSEA. The CDR3 contains 13 residues. Trimming removed 1 base from V and 7 bases from J, with 10 bases in between. The CDR3 bases are TGCAGCGTTGAAGGCCCGCGGGGCGGGGAGCTGTTTTTT. Translation: CSVEGPRGGELFF.

This rearrangement joins TRBV11-3 to TRBJ1-1, with D uncertain. Germline V gives CDR1 SGHNT, CDR2 YENEEA. The CDR3 spans 13 residues. Trimming pared 0 bases from V and 4 bases from J, leaving 6 bases between. In DNA form, the CDR3 reads TGTGCCAGCAGCTTAGAGTGGGGCACTGAAGCTTTCTTT. Its translation is CASSLEWGTEAFF.

This chain connects TRBV18 to TRBJ1-5; no reliable D call. With 1 base removed from V and 9 bases from J, the gap between germline ends came to 13 bases. CDR3 size: 14 residues. Looked up from germline, CDR1 is KGHSH and CDR2 is LQKENI. CDR3 DNA sequence: TGTGCCAGCTCACCACGGGCAGGTGATGGGCCCCAGCATTTT. This sequence encodes CASSPRAGDGPQHF.

The chain joins TRBV6-6 to TRBJ1-5; tentatively, D is TRBD1 (6 bases). V was trimmed by 2 bases and J by 7 bases, leaving 15 bases between them. The CDR3 is made up of 15 amino acids. Per germline, CDR1 MNHNY and CDR2 SVGAGI (reference sequence). In DNA form, the CDR3 reads TGTGCCAGCAGTTACCAGAGACAGGCCAACCAGCCCCAGCATTTT. Translation gives CASSYQRQANQPQHF.

This sequence joins TRBV6-1 and TRBJ2-7, with D perhaps TRBD1 (6 bases). CDR3 length: 15 residues. Germline CDR1 reads MNHNS; CDR2 reads SASEGT. V lost 2 bases and J 3 bases, leaving 14 bases between the germline ends. In DNA, the CDR3 is TGTGCCAGCAGTGAACTACAGGGTAGGGTCTACGAGCAGTACTTC. Translated: CASSELQGRVYEQYF.

V usage is TRBV28 and J usage is TRBJ1-2; D call uncertain. Deletions cut 6 bases from V and 4 bases from J, with 9 bases between. CDR1 and CDR2 from the germline V gene are MDHEN and SYDVKM. The CDR3 covers 12 residues. CDR3 loop: CASRLAGYGYTF. Here the CDR3 DNA reads TGTGCCAGCAGACTGGCAGGCTATGGCTACACCTTC.

This clone was recorded only once. CDR3 sequence (DNA): TGTGCCTGGAACCTTGGGGGCCTCCGACCGTATGGCTACACCTTC. This encodes CAWNLGGLRPYGYTF. This chain links TRBV30 with TRBJ1-2, with D tentatively TRBD1 (6 bases). V lost 4 bases to trimming and J lost 5 bases, with 20 bases between them. This CDR3 is 15 amino acids long. In germline, CDR1 is GTSNPN, CDR2 SVGIG (reference sequence).

The chain is built from TRBV7-6 and TRBJ1-1; 9 nucleotides align to TRBD1. The J segment lost 0 bases and the V segment lost 5 bases, leaving 4 bases of the junction unmatched. This CDR3 spans 15 amino acids. CDR1 and CDR2 (germline): SGHVS, FNYEAQ. The CDR3 nucleotides read TGTGCCAGCAGCCAGGGGACAGGGTTGAACACTGAAGCTTTCTTT. The encoded protein is CASSQGTGLNTEAFF.

This chain joins TRBV5-6 and TRBJ2-1; D may be TRBD2 (6 bases). The CDR3 runs 18 residues. Germline CDR1 SGHDT, CDR2 YYEEEE. V dropped 0 bases and J dropped 5 bases, with 21 bases sitting between them. As DNA, the CDR3 is TGTGCCAGCAGCTTGGCCAAGGGACTGATAGCGATGAACAATGAGCAGTTCTTC. Residues: CASSLAKGLIAMNNEQFF.

The V call is TRBV5-6, the J call TRBJ1-1, with D possibly being TRBD1 (6 bases). The germline V and J ends were trimmed by 0 bases and 4 bases, with 13 bases remaining between them. Looked up from germline, CDR1 is SGHDT and CDR2 is YYEEEE. There are 15 residues in the CDR3. Written as DNA, the CDR3 is TGTGCCAGCAGCTTGGAAGCTCGGACAGCCACTGAAGCTTTCTTT. Amino acids: CASSLEARTATEAFF.